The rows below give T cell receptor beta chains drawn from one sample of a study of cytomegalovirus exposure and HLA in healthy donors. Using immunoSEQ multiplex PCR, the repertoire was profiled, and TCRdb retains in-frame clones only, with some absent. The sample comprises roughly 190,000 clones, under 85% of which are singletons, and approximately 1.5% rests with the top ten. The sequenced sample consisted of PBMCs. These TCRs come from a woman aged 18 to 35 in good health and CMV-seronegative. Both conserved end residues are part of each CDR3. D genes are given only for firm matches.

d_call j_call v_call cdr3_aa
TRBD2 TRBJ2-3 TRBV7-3 CASSISGGARDTQYF
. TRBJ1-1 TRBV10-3 CAITKGDTEAFF
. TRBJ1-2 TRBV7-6 CASSPTGFYGYTF
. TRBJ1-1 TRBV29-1 CSVRQVNTEAFF
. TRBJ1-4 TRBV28 CASSFERGLRGEKLFF
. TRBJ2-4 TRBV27 CASSSRAKNIQYF
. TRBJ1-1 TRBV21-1 CASSTSGVQTEAFF
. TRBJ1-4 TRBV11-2 CATAKNPYATNEKLFF
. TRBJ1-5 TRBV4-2 CASSQERDSNQPQHF
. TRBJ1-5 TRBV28 CASSLGQGRQPQHF
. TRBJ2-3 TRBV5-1 CASSLGQLMRDTQYF
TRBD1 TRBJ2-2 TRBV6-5 CASSWTGGSTGELFF
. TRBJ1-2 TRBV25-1 CASSLDINYGYTF
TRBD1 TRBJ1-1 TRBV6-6 CASSQTGPDTEAFF
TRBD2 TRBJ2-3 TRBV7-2 CASSASSGSRADTQYF
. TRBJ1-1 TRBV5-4 CASSLASRLNTEAFF
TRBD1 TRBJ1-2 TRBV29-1 CSVEEGTGAERYGYTF
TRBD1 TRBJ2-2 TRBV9 CASSSPDRVGTGELFF
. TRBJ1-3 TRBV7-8 CASSFQAGKISGNTIYF
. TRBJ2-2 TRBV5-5 CASSLAIRLPNTGELFF
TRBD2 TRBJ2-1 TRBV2 CASSEIGAGGPNEQFF
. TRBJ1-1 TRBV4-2 CASSQDGTASEAFF
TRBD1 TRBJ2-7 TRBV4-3 CASSQAQGAYEQYF
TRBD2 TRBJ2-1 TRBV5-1 CASSSTSGRALVNEQFF
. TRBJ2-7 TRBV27 CASSFSGQSTYEQYF
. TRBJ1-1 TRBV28 CASSGLNTEAFF
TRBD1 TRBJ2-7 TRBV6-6 CASSYPPGQVEYEQYF
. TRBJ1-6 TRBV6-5 CASSGDWNSPLHF
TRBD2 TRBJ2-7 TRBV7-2 CASSTRAGVYEQYF
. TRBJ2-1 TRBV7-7 CASSPRPDNEQFF
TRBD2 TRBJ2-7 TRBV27 CASSHPGLVPNF
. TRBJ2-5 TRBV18 CASSQRPGETQYF
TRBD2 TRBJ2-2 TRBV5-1 CASSPGGGTGELFF
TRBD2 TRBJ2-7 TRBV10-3 CAISSGTMGEQYF
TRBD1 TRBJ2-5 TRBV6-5 CASTLNRGHQETQYF